The rows below give T cell receptor beta chains drawn from one sample of a study of vaccination and CD4 T cells after COVID-19. Their antigens remain unidentified. TCRdb reprocessed the PCR reads via MiXCR and lists one record per CDR3 protein. This table holds nearly 11,000 distinct CDR3 sequences, approximately 70% found once. The sample taken for sequencing was CD4+ T cells from blood, cultured in vitro. These receptors were obtained from a human donor who had recovered from COVID-19. Each CDR3 is given with its conserved first and last residue. The D gene is left open where the match is weak. Clone size appears in some rows only: once, few, many, or a class for an expanded clone.

V	J	D	size	CDR3	DNA
TRBV20-1	TRBJ1-1	-	-	CSASYPTGLGPSNTEAFF	TGCAGTGCTAGTTACCCCACAGGCCTTGGGCCGTCGAACACTGAAGCTTTCTTT
TRBV5-4	TRBJ1-1	-	-	CAAVGAGTEAFF	TGTGCCGCGGTCGGGGCGGGCACTGAAGCTTTCTTT
TRBV27	TRBJ1-2	-	-	CASSSQGNYGYTF	TGTGCCAGCAGTTCCCAGGGCAACTATGGCTACACCTTC
TRBV20-1	TRBJ2-7	-	medium-sized	CSASVGGVYEQYF	TGCAGTGCTAGTGTGGGCGGGGTCTACGAGCAGTACTTC
TRBV19	TRBJ1-5	-	-	CASSIGGGSNQPQHF	TGTGCCAGTAGTATAGGGGGGGGGTCCAATCAGCCCCAGCATTTT
TRBV20-1	TRBJ1-2	-	-	CSARDGPYGYTF	TGCAGTGCTAGGGACGGGCCCTATGGCTACACCTTC
TRBV20-1	TRBJ1-1	-	-	CSARSSTEAFF	TGCAGTGCCAGGTCGAGCACTGAAGCTTTCTTT
TRBV19	TRBJ1-1	TRBD1	-	CASTLGTGNTEAFF	TGTGCCAGTACCCTCGGGACAGGGAACACTGAAGCTTTCTTT
TRBV7-2	TRBJ1-1	TRBD1	once	CASSRTGATEAFF	TGTGCCAGCAGCCGGACAGGGGCTACTGAAGCTTTCTTT
TRBV20-1	TRBJ2-7	TRBD1	-	CSAGGGDRGLGEQYF	TGCAGTGCTGGAGGTGGGGACAGGGGGCTGGGCGAGCAGTACTTC
TRBV6-1	TRBJ1-2	-	-	CASSGRDRANYGYTF	TGTGCCAGCAGTGGACGAGACAGAGCTAACTATGGCTACACCTTC
TRBV15	TRBJ1-2	-	-	CATSSGAGNRNGYTF	TGTGCCACCAGCTCAGGGGCCGGTAACAGAAATGGCTACACCTTC
TRBV28	TRBJ1-5	TRBD1	-	CASSFEGGPNQPQHF	TGTGCCAGCAGTTTTGAAGGGGGCCCCAATCAGCCCCAGCATTTT
TRBV7-2	TRBJ1-6	TRBD1	-	CASSLAGTGGSPLHF	TGTGCCAGCAGCTTAGCGGGGACAGGGGGCTCACCCCTCCACTTT
TRBV7-2	TRBJ2-7	TRBD2	few	CASSLLAGGRDEQYF	TGTGCCAGCAGCTTATTGGCGGGAGGGCGGGACGAGCAGTACTTC
TRBV10-3	TRBJ1-5	-	-	CAISEWGNQPQHF	TGTGCCATCAGTGAGTGGGGAAATCAGCCCCAGCATTTT
TRBV24-1	TRBJ2-1	TRBD2	medium-sized	CATSDGLAGSYNEQFF	TGTGCCACCAGTGATGGCCTAGCGGGATCTTACAATGAGCAGTTCTTC
TRBV6-1	TRBJ1-2	-	-	CASGGLWLPPYGYTF	TGTGCCAGCGGGGGGCTCTGGCTCCCCCCCTATGGCTACACCTTC
TRBV20-1	TRBJ2-7	-	few	CSAIWVGGTYEQYF	TGCAGTGCGATATGGGTTGGGGGGACCTACGAGCAGTACTTC